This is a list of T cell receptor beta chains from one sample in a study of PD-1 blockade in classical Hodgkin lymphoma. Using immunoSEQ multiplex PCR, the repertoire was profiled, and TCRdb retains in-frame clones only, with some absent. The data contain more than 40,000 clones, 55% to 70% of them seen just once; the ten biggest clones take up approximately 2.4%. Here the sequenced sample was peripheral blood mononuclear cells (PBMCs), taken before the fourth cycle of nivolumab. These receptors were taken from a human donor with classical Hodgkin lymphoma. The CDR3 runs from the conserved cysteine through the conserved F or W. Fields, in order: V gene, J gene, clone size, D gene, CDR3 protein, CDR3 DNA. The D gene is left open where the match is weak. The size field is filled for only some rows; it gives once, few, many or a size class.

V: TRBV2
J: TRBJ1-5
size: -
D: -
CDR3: CASSRGGDSNQPQHF
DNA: TGTGCCAGCAGCCGGGGAGGGGATAGCAATCAGCCCCAGCATTTT

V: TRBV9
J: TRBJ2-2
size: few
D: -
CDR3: CASSVVITGELFF
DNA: TGTGCCAGCAGCGTAGTAATCACCGGGGAGCTGTTTTTT

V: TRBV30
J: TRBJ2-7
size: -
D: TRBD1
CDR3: CASETGGIRDEQYF
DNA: TGTGCCTCCGAAACAGGGGGAATACGTGACGAGCAGTACTTC

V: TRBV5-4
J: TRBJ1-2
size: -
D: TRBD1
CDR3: CASSLYRGRQSYGYTF
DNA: TGTGCCAGCAGCTTGTACAGGGGGCGTCAGAGCTATGGCTACACCTTC

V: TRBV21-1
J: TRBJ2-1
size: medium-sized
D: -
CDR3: CASRDRVEGEQFF
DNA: TGTGCCAGCCGGGACAGGGTTGAGGGTGAGCAGTTCTTC

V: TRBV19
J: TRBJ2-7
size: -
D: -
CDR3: CASRSGLSYEQYF
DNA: TGTGCCAGTAGGTCGGGACTTTCCTACGAGCAGTACTTC

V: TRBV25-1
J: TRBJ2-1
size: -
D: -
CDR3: CASSEGLLYNEQFF
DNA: TGTGCCAGCAGTGAGGGACTTCTCTACAATGAGCAGTTCTTC

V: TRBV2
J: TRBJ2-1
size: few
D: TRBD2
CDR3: CASRTSGYNEQFF
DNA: TGTGCCAGCAGGACTAGCGGTTACAATGAGCAGTTCTTC

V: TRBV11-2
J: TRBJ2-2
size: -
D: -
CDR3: CASSLGGALNTGELFF
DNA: TGTGCCAGCAGCTTAGGGGGGGCGCTGAACACCGGGGAGCTGTTTTTT

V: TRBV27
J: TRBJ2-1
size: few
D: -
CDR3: CASSLMFYNEQFF
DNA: TGTGCCAGCAGTTTAATGTTTTACAATGAGCAGTTCTTC

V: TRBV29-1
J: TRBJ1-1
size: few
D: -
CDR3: CSVEERLERGVGEAFF
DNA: TGCAGCGTTGAAGAGAGGCTCGAGAGGGGAGTTGGTGAAGCTTTCTTT

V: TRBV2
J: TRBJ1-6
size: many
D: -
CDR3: CASSEALPDLSPLHF
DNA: TGTGCCAGCAGTGAAGCGCTTCCGGACCTTTCACCCCTCCACTTT

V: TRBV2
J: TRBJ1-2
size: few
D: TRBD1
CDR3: CASSPGQGMQGYTF
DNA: TGTGCCAGCAGTCCGGGACAGGGGATGCAAGGCTACACCTTC

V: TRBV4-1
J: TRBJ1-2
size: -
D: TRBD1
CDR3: CASSQGPGTDYGYTF
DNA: TGCGCCAGCAGCCAAGGCCCCGGGACAGACTATGGCTACACCTTC

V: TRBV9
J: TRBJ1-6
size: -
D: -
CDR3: CASSEADRRSSYNSPLHF
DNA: TGTGCCAGCAGCGAGGCGGACAGACGTAGCTCCTATAATTCACCCCTCCACTTT

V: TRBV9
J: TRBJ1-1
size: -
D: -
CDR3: CASSPLGRGGSEAFF
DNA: TGTGCCAGCAGCCCCTTGGGCAGGGGCGGATCTGAAGCTTTCTTT

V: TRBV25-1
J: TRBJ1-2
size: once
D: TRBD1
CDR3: CASSAGQGIFGYTF
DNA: TGTGCCAGCAGTGCTGGACAGGGGATTTTTGGCTACACCTTC

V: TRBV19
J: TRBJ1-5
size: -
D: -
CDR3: CASSIGPGTYNQPQHF
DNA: TGTGCCAGTAGTATAGGGCCCGGGACATACAATCAGCCCCAGCATTTT

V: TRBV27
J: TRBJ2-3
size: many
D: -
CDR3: CASSLYGAGDTQYF
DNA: TGTGCCAGCAGTTTATATGGGGCTGGGGATACGCAGTATTTT

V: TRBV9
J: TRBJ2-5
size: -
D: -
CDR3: CASSVEETQYF
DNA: TGTGCCAGCAGCGTAGAAGAGACCCAGTACTTC

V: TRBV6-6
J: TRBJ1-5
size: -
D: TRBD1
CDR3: CASSRDRWSNQPQHF
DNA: TGTGCCAGCAGTCGGGACAGATGGAGCAATCAGCCCCAGCATTTT

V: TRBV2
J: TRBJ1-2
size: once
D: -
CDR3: CASSVGGAKNDGYTF
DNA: TGTGCCAGCAGTGTGGGGGGCGCGAAGAACGATGGCTACACCTTC

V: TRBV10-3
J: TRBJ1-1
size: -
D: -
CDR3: CAISSPDLGNTEAFF
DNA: TGTGCCATCAGTTCCCCCGACCTGGGGAACACTGAAGCTTTCTTT

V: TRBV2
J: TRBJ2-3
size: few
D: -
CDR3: CAINPPTTDTQYF
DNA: TGTGCCATCAACCCCCCTACCACAGATACGCAGTATTTT

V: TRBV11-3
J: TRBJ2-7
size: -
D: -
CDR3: CASSPGNGVYEQYF
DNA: TGTGCCAGCAGCCCCGGGAATGGAGTCTACGAGCAGTACTTC

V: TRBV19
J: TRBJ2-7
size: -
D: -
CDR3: CASSMVGDYEQYF
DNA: TGTGCCAGTAGTATGGTCGGGGACTACGAGCAGTACTTC